A selection of T cell receptor beta chains follows, all from one sample in a study of cytomegalovirus exposure and HLA in healthy donors. Clones were read by immunoSEQ multiplex PCR, and TCRdb kept only the in-frame ones, dropping some. The sample includes about 130,000 clones, 83% of them seen just once. Sequences were obtained from PBMCs. Receptors originate from a girl aged 2 to 9 in good health and CMV-seronegative. CDR3s include the opening cysteine and the closing phenylalanine or tryptophan. Fields, in order: V gene, J gene, D gene, clone size, CDR3 protein, CDR3 DNA. D genes are given only for firm matches. Clone size appears in some rows only: once, few, many, or a class for an expanded clone.

v_gene: TRBV28
j_gene: TRBJ2-1
d_gene: .
abundance: .
CDR3aa: CASSLPGVDNEQFF
CDR3nt: TGTGCCAGCAGTTTGCCAGGGGTGGACAATGAGCAGTTCTTC

v_gene: TRBV6-5
j_gene: TRBJ2-3
d_gene: TRBD2
abundance: .
CDR3aa: CASSFRSGRGTDTQYF
CDR3nt: TGTGCCAGCAGTTTTCGTAGCGGGAGGGGCACAGATACGCAGTATTTT

v_gene: TRBV7-2
j_gene: TRBJ2-1
d_gene: TRBD2
abundance: .
CDR3aa: CASSLVSGRAENEQFF
CDR3nt: TGTGCCAGCAGCTTAGTCAGCGGGAGGGCCGAGAATGAGCAGTTCTTC

v_gene: TRBV27
j_gene: TRBJ1-5
d_gene: .
abundance: once
CDR3aa: CASSLSHPLSGQPQHF
CDR3nt: TGTGCCAGCAGTTTATCCCATCCCCTGTCGGGTCAGCCCCAGCATTTT

v_gene: TRBV7-6
j_gene: TRBJ2-3
d_gene: .
abundance: .
CDR3aa: CASSLSGVPGDTQYF
CDR3nt: TGTGCCAGCAGCTTATCTGGAGTTCCGGGAGATACGCAGTATTTT

v_gene: TRBV10-3
j_gene: TRBJ2-1
d_gene: .
abundance: .
CDR3aa: CAISGGSGSYNEQFF
CDR3nt: TGTGCCATCAGTGGTGGGAGCGGGTCGTACAATGAGCAGTTCTTC

v_gene: TRBV20-1
j_gene: TRBJ1-2
d_gene: .
abundance: .
CDR3aa: CSARSQVDDTF
CDR3nt: TGCAGTGCTAGGTCACAGGTTGACGACACCTTC

v_gene: TRBV19
j_gene: TRBJ2-7
d_gene: TRBD2
abundance: .
CDR3aa: CASSISGGGNYEQYF
CDR3nt: TGTGCCAGTAGTATTTCGGGGGGAGGGAACTACGAGCAGTACTTC

v_gene: TRBV30
j_gene: TRBJ2-1
d_gene: .
abundance: .
CDR3aa: CAWSLRTTSYNEQFF
CDR3nt: TGTGCCTGGAGTCTAAGGACTACCTCCTACAATGAGCAGTTCTTC

v_gene: TRBV5-1
j_gene: TRBJ2-1
d_gene: .
abundance: .
CDR3aa: CASSLGDREWYNNEQFF
CDR3nt: TGCGCCAGCAGCTTGGGGGACCGGGAGTGGTATAACAATGAGCAGTTCTTC

v_gene: TRBV28
j_gene: TRBJ2-7
d_gene: TRBD1
abundance: .
CDR3aa: CASSRTGPEQYF
CDR3nt: TGTGCCAGCAGTCGGACAGGTCCCGAGCAGTACTTC

v_gene: TRBV9
j_gene: TRBJ2-1
d_gene: .
abundance: .
CDR3aa: CASSVARTYNEQFF
CDR3nt: TGTGCCAGCAGCGTAGCGCGGACCTACAATGAGCAGTTCTTC

v_gene: TRBV18
j_gene: TRBJ1-2
d_gene: .
abundance: .
CDR3aa: CASSPTVPNYGYTF
CDR3nt: TGTGCCAGCTCACCGACAGTCCCTAACTATGGCTACACCTTC

v_gene: TRBV20-1
j_gene: TRBJ2-7
d_gene: .
abundance: .
CDR3aa: CSARGSGEQYF
CDR3nt: TGCAGTGCCAGGGGAAGCGGCGAGCAGTACTTC

v_gene: TRBV27
j_gene: TRBJ2-5
d_gene: .
abundance: .
CDR3aa: CASSLISPLQETQYF
CDR3nt: TGTGCCAGCAGTTTAATTAGCCCCCTCCAAGAGACCCAGTACTTC

v_gene: TRBV4-2
j_gene: TRBJ1-1
d_gene: .
abundance: few
CDR3aa: CASSLSGGPMNTEAFF
CDR3nt: TGTGCCAGCAGCCTAAGCGGGGGGCCGATGAACACTGAAGCTTTCTTT

v_gene: TRBV30
j_gene: TRBJ2-3
d_gene: .
abundance: .
CDR3aa: CAWRGLPPSTDTQYF
CDR3nt: TGTGCCTGGAGAGGACTACCACCTAGCACAGATACGCAGTATTTT

v_gene: TRBV21-1
j_gene: TRBJ1-2
d_gene: .
abundance: .
CDR3aa: CASSLGQANYGYTF
CDR3nt: TGTGCCAGCAGCCTGGGACAGGCTAACTATGGCTACACCTTC

v_gene: TRBV5-4
j_gene: TRBJ2-1
d_gene: TRBD2
abundance: .
CDR3aa: CASSLGVAGDNEQFF
CDR3nt: TGTGCCAGCAGCCTAGGGGTAGCGGGAGACAATGAGCAGTTCTTC

v_gene: TRBV5-6
j_gene: TRBJ1-6
d_gene: .
abundance: once
CDR3aa: CASRQGGWGSPLHF
CDR3nt: TGTGCCAGCAGGCAAGGAGGCTGGGGTTCACCCCTCCACTTT

v_gene: TRBV4-2
j_gene: TRBJ2-2
d_gene: .
abundance: few
CDR3aa: CASSQDIIAGELFF
CDR3nt: TGTGCCAGCAGCCAAGATATAATAGCCGGGGAGCTGTTTTTT

v_gene: TRBV28
j_gene: TRBJ2-3
d_gene: TRBD1
abundance: .
CDR3aa: CASSTPQTGGGNTQYF
CDR3nt: TGTGCCAGCAGCACCCCCCAGACAGGGGGTGGGAATACGCAGTATTTT

v_gene: TRBV4-3
j_gene: TRBJ1-5
d_gene: TRBD1
abundance: .
CDR3aa: CASSQRQGIQPQHF
CDR3nt: TGCGCCAGCAGCCAACGACAGGGGATTCAGCCCCAGCATTTT

v_gene: TRBV4-1
j_gene: TRBJ2-1
d_gene: .
abundance: few
CDR3aa: CASRSGTGVYNEQFF
CDR3nt: TGCGCCAGCAGGTCCGGGACGGGGGTTTACAATGAGCAGTTCTTC

v_gene: TRBV7-2
j_gene: TRBJ2-1
d_gene: .
abundance: .
CDR3aa: CASSLSGSSYNEQFF
CDR3nt: TGTGCCAGCAGCTTATCCGGGAGCTCCTACAATGAGCAGTTCTTC

v_gene: TRBV5-1
j_gene: TRBJ1-1
d_gene: .
abundance: few
CDR3aa: CASSWSPGQKNTEAFF
CDR3nt: TGCGCCAGCAGCTGGTCTCCGGGACAAAAGAACACTGAAGCTTTCTTT

v_gene: TRBV30
j_gene: TRBJ1-1
d_gene: .
abundance: few
CDR3aa: CAWSGGNTEAFF
CDR3nt: TGTGCCTGGAGCGGGGGGAACACTGAAGCTTTCTTT

v_gene: TRBV19
j_gene: TRBJ1-3
d_gene: .
abundance: .
CDR3aa: CASSVQADSGNTIYF
CDR3nt: TGTGCCAGTAGTGTCCAGGCCGACTCTGGAAACACCATATATTTT

v_gene: TRBV19
j_gene: TRBJ2-5
d_gene: .
abundance: .
CDR3aa: CASSIFWRADQETQYF
CDR3nt: TGTGCCAGTAGTATATTTTGGCGGGCCGACCAAGAGACCCAGTACTTC

v_gene: TRBV28
j_gene: TRBJ2-7
d_gene: TRBD1
abundance: .
CDR3aa: CASSAYRGFSYEQYF
CDR3nt: TGTGCCAGCAGTGCCTACAGGGGGTTCTCCTACGAGCAGTACTTC

v_gene: TRBV2
j_gene: TRBJ2-5
d_gene: TRBD2
abundance: .
CDR3aa: CASSDGQRGGSGETQYF
CDR3nt: TGTGCCAGCAGTGATGGCCAGCGGGGGGGCAGTGGGGAGACCCAGTACTTC

v_gene: TRBV9
j_gene: TRBJ1-5
d_gene: .
abundance: .
CDR3aa: CASSVGASYNQPQHF
CDR3nt: TGTGCCAGCAGCGTAGGTGCCAGTTACAATCAGCCCCAGCATTTT

v_gene: TRBV13
j_gene: TRBJ1-5
d_gene: .
abundance: .
CDR3aa: CASSPNREWPQHF
CDR3nt: TGTGCCAGCAGCCCGAACAGGGAATGGCCCCAGCATTTT

v_gene: TRBV7-6
j_gene: TRBJ2-7
d_gene: .
abundance: .
CDR3aa: CASSALGQPTEQYF
CDR3nt: TGTGCCAGCAGCGCGCTCGGACAGCCCACCGAGCAGTACTTC

v_gene: TRBV5-4
j_gene: TRBJ2-3
d_gene: .
abundance: .
CDR3aa: CASSGGPGGSTDTQYF
CDR3nt: TGTGCCAGCAGCGGGGGGCCAGGGGGGAGCACAGATACGCAGTATTTT

v_gene: TRBV7-3
j_gene: TRBJ1-5
d_gene: .
abundance: .
CDR3aa: CASSPDSSYSNQPQHF
CDR3nt: TGTGCCAGCAGCCCGGACAGTTCCTATAGCAATCAGCCCCAGCATTTT

v_gene: TRBV5-1
j_gene: TRBJ2-2
d_gene: .
abundance: .
CDR3aa: CASSLARGPNTGELFF
CDR3nt: TGCGCCAGCAGCTTGGCCAGGGGTCCTAACACCGGGGAGCTGTTTTTT

v_gene: TRBV4-1
j_gene: TRBJ2-7
d_gene: .
abundance: .
CDR3aa: CASSHENSGVYEQYF
CDR3nt: TGCGCCAGCAGCCACGAAAATTCGGGAGTCTACGAGCAGTACTTC

v_gene: TRBV7-9
j_gene: TRBJ2-4
d_gene: .
abundance: .
CDR3aa: CASSLAVSGLKNIQYF
CDR3nt: TGTGCCAGCAGCTTAGCGGTCTCGGGACTCAAAAACATTCAGTACTTC

v_gene: TRBV5-8
j_gene: TRBJ1-2
d_gene: TRBD1
abundance: .
CDR3aa: CASSSDRDYGYTF
CDR3nt: TGTGCCAGCAGCTCTGACAGGGACTATGGCTACACCTTC

v_gene: TRBV30
j_gene: TRBJ2-7
d_gene: .
abundance: .
CDR3aa: CAWSPRVGGPYEQYF
CDR3nt: TGTGCCTGGAGTCCGCGCGTGGGGGGACCCTACGAGCAGTACTTC

v_gene: TRBV27
j_gene: TRBJ2-6
d_gene: .
abundance: few
CDR3aa: CASSLSSGANVLTF
CDR3nt: TGTGCCAGCAGTCTGAGCTCTGGGGCCAACGTCCTGACTTTC

v_gene: TRBV2
j_gene: TRBJ2-1
d_gene: TRBD2
abundance: few
CDR3aa: CATTRVAGEVFF
CDR3nt: TGTGCCACCACTAGGGTAGCGGGGGAAGTGTTCTTC

v_gene: TRBV7-2
j_gene: TRBJ2-3
d_gene: .
abundance: .
CDR3aa: CASSLDQGDTQYF
CDR3nt: TGTGCCAGCAGCTTAGATCAGGGAGATACGCAGTATTTT